The rows below give T cell receptor beta chains drawn from one sample of a study of metastatic and nonmetastatic thyroid tumors. TCRdb redid the clone calls on the PCR reads using MiXCR. The table lists under 55,000 clones, roughly 18% of them singletons, with roughly 3% in the top ten. The sequenced sample consisted of blood. The receptors were gathered from a female donor with papillary thyroid cancer or a benign thyroid nodule (not recorded which). Some clones in this sample may be carry-over from other donors' samples. Each CDR3 is given with its conserved first and last residue. D genes are given only for firm matches. Clone size appears in some rows only: once, few, many, or a class for an expanded clone.

CDR3	DNA	J	D	V	size
CASSDAEFRYEQYF	TGTGCCAGCAGTGACGCAGAGTTTCGCTACGAGCAGTACTTC	TRBJ2-7	NA	TRBV6-4	many
CSARELGRESNQPQHF	TGCAGTGCTAGAGAATTGGGCCGGGAGAGCAATCAGCCCCAGCATTTT	TRBJ1-5	NA	TRBV20-1	many
CASSRGAAGEAFF	TGTGCCAGCAGTCGAGGAGCGGCGGGTGAAGCTTTCTTT	TRBJ1-1	NA	TRBV12-3/TRBV12-4	many
CARSGGKTHSDGYTF	TGTGCCAGGAGTGGGGGTAAGACACACAGTGATGGCTACACCTTC	TRBJ1-2	NA	TRBV2	few
CASSGGHRETGELFF	TGTGCCAGCAGCGGGGGACACCGGGAAACCGGGGAGCTGTTTTTT	TRBJ2-2	NA	TRBV5-6	many
CASRLAGYNEQFF	TGTGCCAGCAGACTAGCCGGCTACAATGAGCAGTTCTTC	TRBJ2-1	NA	TRBV11-2	many
CSDLRDTTTDTQYF	TGCAGCGATCTCCGGGACACGACCACAGATACGCAGTATTTT	TRBJ2-3	NA	TRBV29-1	many
CSTISGRGSGSAKDTQYF	TGTTCCACCATCAGTGGCCGCGGTAGCGGGAGTGCAAAGGATACGCAGTATTTT	TRBJ2-3	TRBD2	TRBV15	NA
CASSRRLARSTDTQYF	TGTGCCAGCAGCCGTCGACTAGCGCGAAGCACAGATACGCAGTATTTT	TRBJ2-3	TRBD2	TRBV11-2	many
CASVDTVDTIYF	TGTGCCAGCGTTGATACAGTGGACACCATATATTTT	TRBJ1-3	NA	TRBV28	few
CSARDLGRENSPLHF	TGCAGTGCTAGAGATCTCGGCAGGGAAAATTCACCCCTCCACTTT	TRBJ1-6	NA	TRBV20-1	many
CASSSIRTRGGYGYTF	TGTGCCAGCAGTTCGATCCGTACAAGGGGTGGCTATGGCTACACCTTC	TRBJ1-2	NA	TRBV6-2/TRBV6-3	few
CASSSHNYPGGIGGYTF	TGTGCCAGCAGCTCCCACAACTACCCCGGGGGAATTGGAGGCTACACCTTC	TRBJ1-2	NA	TRBV11-1	NA
CASALREHPRYNEQFF	TGCGCCAGCGCATTACGGGAGCACCCTCGGTACAATGAGCAGTTCTTC	TRBJ2-1	NA	TRBV4-1	many
CASSRDRGGEKLFF	TGTGCCAGCAGCCGGGACAGGGGTGGTGAAAAACTGTTTTTT	TRBJ1-4	TRBD1	TRBV12-3/TRBV12-4	many
CASSLSAWTRSFF	TGTGCCAGCAGTTTAAGTGCCTGGACACGGTCTTTCTTT	TRBJ1-1	NA	TRBV6-1	many
CASSLVQDYTGELFF	TGTGCCAGCAGCTTAGTACAGGACTACACCGGGGAGCTGTTTTTT	TRBJ2-2	NA	TRBV11-2	many
CASSLGQGGSPLHF	TGTGCCAGCAGCTTAGGACAGGGCGGGTCACCCCTCCACTTT	TRBJ1-6	TRBD1	TRBV11-2	NA
CASSSRDYNQPQHF	TGTGCCAGCAGCTCAAGGGATTACAATCAGCCCCAGCATTTT	TRBJ1-5	NA	TRBV9	many
CASSPDSFNQPQHF	TGTGCCAGCAGCCCAGACAGCTTCAATCAGCCCCAGCATTTT	TRBJ1-5	NA	TRBV28	many
CASSADSNYGYTF	TGTGCCAGCAGCGCGGACAGTAACTATGGCTACACCTTC	TRBJ1-2	NA	TRBV7-9	many
CASSESKRGGQPQHF	TGTGCCAGCAGTGAATCGAAAAGGGGAGGACAGCCCCAGCACTTT	TRBJ1-5	NA	TRBV6-4	NA
CASSPQGNTEAFF	TGTGCCAGCTCACCACAGGGAAACACTGAAGCTTTCTTT	TRBJ1-1	NA	TRBV18	many
CASGPLDILYEQYF	TGTGCCAGCGGCCCCCTGGACATTCTCTACGAGCAGTACTTC	TRBJ2-7	NA	TRBV27	few
CASSPSPPGTSGKDEQFF	TGTGCCAGTAGTCCCTCCCCCCCCGGGACTAGCGGGAAGGATGAGCAGTTCTTC	TRBJ2-1	TRBD2	TRBV19	many
CASSELVGETQYF	TGTGCCAGCAGTGAATTGGTTGGCGAGACCCAGTACTTC	TRBJ2-5	NA	TRBV6-1	NA
CSGALAVSYNEQFF	TGCAGCGGGGCACTAGCGGTTTCCTACAATGAGCAGTTCTTC	TRBJ2-1	TRBD2	TRBV29-1	many